This T cell receptor (beta chain) came from a study of blood T cell repertoires in COVID-19. Study at large: From the United States, Italy and Spain came samples of acute and convalescent COVID-19. The analysed material was cDNA or gDNA that came from T cells, B-cell-depleted T cells, or PBMCs.

Per the study methods: Cell counts per sample came from amplifying reference gene primers. TCRdb keeps only in-frame clones here, not all; method: immunoSEQ multiplex PCR. The DNA was the basis for D and trimming; V, J and clone size are from that table. The data contain 110,000 or so clones, 70% to 90% of them singletons. The V segment lost 3 bases and the J segment 4 bases; nucleotides outside the gene matches: 4. Germline V lookup: CDR1 SGDLS, CDR2 YYNGEE. The CDR3 is 14 residues long. V gene TRBV9 combines with J gene TRBJ2-1; 7 bases agree with TRBD2. The material sequenced was peripheral blood. The TCR comes from a woman aged 60-70 years with acute or convalescent COVID-19. In DNA form, the CDR3 reads TGTGCCAGCAGCGCCGGGGGAGGGTACAATGAGCAGTTCTTC. Its protein product is CASSAGGGYNEQFF. Full variable domain (missing parts from reference TRBV9 and TRBJ2-1): DSGVTQTPKHLITATGQRVTLRCSPRSGDLSVYWYQQSLDQGLQFLIQYYNGEERAKGNILERFSAQQFPDLHSELNLSSLELGDSALYFCASSAGGGYNEQFFGPGTRLTVL.